This TCR beta chain stems from a study of cytomegalovirus exposure and HLA in healthy donors. Findings and caveats of the study: Reported results showed that the classifier diagnosed cytomegalovirus status with high specificity and sensitivity. Reported findings show TCR beta sequences accurately forecast HLA-A and HLA-B alleles in most subjects. In all likelihood, a cluster of highly shared sequence variants was a sequencing artifact.

Researchers ran the PCR with 60 Vbeta and 13 Jbeta primers. TCRdb's copy holds only in-frame clones and misses some; the assay was immunoSEQ multiplex PCR. Of under 200,000 clones in the sample, 73% are singletons; the top ten hold less than 2%. V trimming: 2 bases; J trimming: 3 bases; junction bases outside the gene matches: 4. The CDR3 is made up of 15 amino acids. CDR1 is SGHDT, CDR2 YYEEEE, per germline. About this clone: Its antigen remains unknown.

The receptor was derived from a woman aged 25 to 39 in good health and CMV-seronegative. This chain joins TRBV5-6 and TRBJ2-7, with TRBD1 matching 11 bases. The sequenced material came from PBMCs. Here the CDR3 reads CASSLPGTGGYEQYF. The CDR3 nucleotides read TGTGCCAGCAGCTTACCCGGGACAGGGGGCTACGAGCAGTACTTC.